A single sample gave rise to the 20 T cell receptor beta chains below, sequenced in a study of T cell changes during pregnancy in multiple sclerosis. The protocol was immunoSEQ multiplex PCR, while the TCRdb copy is restricted to in-frame clones and leaves out a portion. In the table there are around 57,000 clones, 80% to 90% of which are singletons. The sample in question was peripheral blood, obtained in the first trimester of pregnancy. The receptors were sampled from a female donor in good health, enrolled as a control in a pregnancy study.

The chain employs TRBV7-2 and TRBJ2-7; D is perhaps TRBD1 (8 bases). CDR1 and CDR2 from the germline V gene are SGHTA and FQGNSA. Trimming removed 6 bases from V and 3 bases from J, with 15 bases in between. This CDR3 is 14 amino acids long. This chain's CDR3 is CASRERGQDYEQYF. The CDR3 DNA reads TGTGCCAGCAGGGAGCGGGGACAGGACTACGAGCAGTACTTC.

The V call is TRBV7-3, the J call TRBJ2-1; the D gene is possibly TRBD2 (5 bases). V lost 5 bases and J 9 bases, leaving 14 bases between the germline ends. The CDR3 length is 13 residues. Germline assignment: CDR1 SGHTA and CDR2 FQGTGA. The CDR3 DNA sequence: TGTGCCAGCAGCCGGGTTTTGGCGGGTGAGCAGTTCTTC. It is translated as CASSRVLAGEQFF.

This clone was seen just once. The genes are TRBV30 and TRBJ2-1; the match to TRBD2 covers 8 bases. Per the germline V gene, CDR1 is GTSNPN and CDR2 is SVGIG (reference sequence). The CDR3 contains 15 residues. With V trimmed by 5 bases and J by 4 bases, 10 bases remained unmatched. CDR3 DNA sequence: TGTGCCTGGGCCGATAGGGCTAGCGGGTACAATGAGCAGTTCTTC. This codes for CAWADRASGYNEQFF.

The rearrangement joins TRBV5-5 to TRBJ1-1, with D possibly TRBD1 on 6 matching bases. Germline values: CDR1 SGHKS, CDR2 YYEKEE (reference sequence). V shed 5 bases and J shed 2 bases, with 19 bases lying between them. The CDR3 has 16 amino acids. This chain's CDR3 is CASRYWGGGGNTEAFF. The CDR3, as DNA: TGTGCCAGCAGATACTGGGGGGGAGGGGGAAACACTGAAGCTTTCTTT.

The V call is TRBV4-3, the J call TRBJ2-5; 12 bases agree with TRBD2. V dropped 0 bases and J dropped 4; count of bases not matched to a gene: 3. The CDR3 extends over 16 amino acids. The germline V gene encodes CDR1 LGHNA and CDR2 YSLEER. CDR3 in DNA: TGCGCCAGCAGCCAAGATCCTAGCGGGGGGGCAGAGACCCAGTACTTC. Translated, it gives CASSQDPSGGAETQYF.

V and J are TRBV19 and TRBJ2-1, with 7 bases matching TRBD1. V gave up 6 bases and J gave up 13 bases; unmatched junction bases: 15. There are 14 residues in the CDR3. The germline V gene encodes CDR1 LNHDA and CDR2 SQIVND (reference sequence). DNA for the CDR3: TGTGCCAGTAGGTTGACCTGGGACAGCGATGTACAGTTCTTC. Residues: CASRLTWDSDVQFF.

The rearrangement links TRBV29-1 to TRBJ2-7, with D tentatively TRBD1 (6 bases). Germline CDR1 reads SQVTM; CDR2 reads ANQGSEA. The V end was cut by 7 bases, the J end by 4 bases, with 14 bases between. The CDR3 is 12 residues long. CDR3 sequence reads: CSAMGAGYEQYF. The CDR3 region has the DNA TGCAGCGCTATGGGGGCAGGGTACGAGCAGTACTTC.

The rearrangement links TRBV5-1 to TRBJ2-1; 7 bases are a match to TRBD1. With V trimmed by 0 bases and J by 5 bases, 2 bases remained unmatched. There are 14 residues in the CDR3. Germline values: CDR1 SGHRS, CDR2 YFSETQ. The CDR3 spells CASSLETGHNEQFF. As DNA, the CDR3 is TGCGCCAGCAGCTTGGAGACAGGGCACAATGAGCAGTTCTTC. Supplemented by reference TRBV5-1 and TRBJ2-1, the full variable domain reads KAGVTQTPRYLIKTRGQQVTLSCSPISGHRSVSWYQQTPGQGLQFLFEYFSETQRNKGNFPGRFSGRQFSNSRSEMNVSTLELGDSALYLCASSLETGHNEQFFGPGTRLTVL.

The CDR3 DNA sequence: TGCAGTGCTTATGGAGGCACTGAAGCTTTCTTT. This gives the protein CSAYGGTEAFF. The chain joins TRBV20-1 to TRBJ1-1; no reliable D call. The CDR3 is 11 residues long. Between the trimmed V and J ends, which lost 5 bases and 4 bases, there was a span of 8 bases. The germline V gene has CDR1 DFQATT and CDR2 SNEGSKA (reference sequence).

V usage is TRBV30 and J usage is TRBJ2-3; TRBD1 might be the D (6 bases). This CDR3 spans 14 amino acids. Germline CDR1 is GTSNPN and CDR2 is SVGIG (reference sequence). Trimming stripped 0 bases from V and 2 bases from J, with 9 bases between. The DNA of the CDR3 is TGTGCCTGGAGTGTTTGGGGGCCCACAGATACGCAGTATTTT. Translated: CAWSVWGPTDTQYF.

J is TRBJ1-1 and V is TRBV30; 8 positions match TRBD1. The germline V gene encodes CDR1 GTSNPN and CDR2 SVGIG (reference sequence). V gave up 5 bases and J gave up 0 bases; unmatched junction bases: 5. The CDR3 runs 14 residues. The CDR3 DNA sequence: TGTGCCTGGGGGGAGGGACAGGTGAACACTGAAGCTTTCTTT. This gives the protein CAWGEGQVNTEAFF.

V usage is TRBV5-1 and J usage is TRBJ2-3; 12 bases match TRBD2. The CDR3 covers 18 residues. The V segment lost 4 bases and the J segment 3 bases; nucleotides outside the gene matches: 12. The V gene's germline CDR1 is SGHRS and CDR2 YFSETQ. CDR3 nucleotides: TGCGCCAGCAGCCCCAAGGCGTCTAGCGGGGGGGCAACAGATACGCAGTATTTT. Translating gives CASSPKASSGGATDTQYF.

V and J are TRBV7-3 and TRBJ2-3; TRBD2 matches at 10 bases. CDR1 is SGHTA and CDR2 is FQGTGA in the germline V gene. The CDR3 runs to 18 residues. With V trimmed by 5 bases and J by 1 base, 12 bases remained unmatched. CDR3 coding DNA: TGTGCCAGCAGCCAGGCCCCTAGCGGGGGCACGCGCACAGATACGCAGTATTTT. Encoded protein: CASSQAPSGGTRTDTQYF.

This clone was observed once. This rearrangement joins TRBV29-1 to TRBJ1-1; D is possibly TRBD1 (6 bases). Germline CDR1 and CDR2: SQVTM and ANQGSEA. The CDR3 contains 13 residues. Trimming stripped 4 bases from V and 4 bases from J, with 13 bases between. The CDR3 DNA follows: TGCAGCGTTGTACGGGCACAGGGCACTGAAGCTTTCTTT. Translated: CSVVRAQGTEAFF.

This clone was seen just once. The rearrangement joins TRBV4-3 to TRBJ1-6; 9 bases align to TRBD1. The CDR3 has 16 amino acids. V was clipped by 1 base and J by 9 bases; unmatched bases: 7. Germline CDR1 LGHNA, CDR2 YSLEER. In DNA form, the CDR3 reads TGCGCCAGCAGCCAAGCTACAGGGGGCGTCGGTTCACCCCTCCACTTT. It yields the protein CASSQATGGVGSPLHF.

V usage is TRBV4-3 and J usage is TRBJ1-1, with 8 bases aligning to TRBD1. The CDR3 length is 14 residues. Germline assignment: CDR1 LGHNA and CDR2 YSLEER. After removal of 0 bases from V and 4 bases from J, the junction contained 1 base not matched to a gene. The CDR3 region has the DNA TGCGCCAGCAGCCAAGATACAGGGGGCACTGAAGCTTTCTTT. The encoded protein is CASSQDTGGTEAFF.

This rearrangement joins TRBV5-1 to TRBJ1-1; no clear D gene. Looked up from germline, CDR1 is SGHRS and CDR2 is YFSETQ. The CDR3 extends over 15 amino acids. With 4 bases removed from V and 1 base from J, the gap between germline ends came to 14 bases. In nucleotides, the CDR3 is TGCGCCAGCAGCCCTAACCGGCTAGGGAACACTGAAGCTTTCTTT. This sequence encodes CASSPNRLGNTEAFF. The variable domain in full, completed from reference TRBV5-1 and TRBJ1-1, reads KAGVTQTPRYLIKTRGQQVTLSCSPISGHRSVSWYQQTPGQGLQFLFEYFSETQRNKGNFPGRFSGRQFSNSRSEMNVSTLELGDSALYLCASSPNRLGNTEAFFGQGTRLTVV.

The rearrangement uses TRBV7-9 and TRBJ2-7, with 7 bases aligning to TRBD1. The germline V gene encodes CDR1 SEHNR and CDR2 FQNEAQ (reference sequence). V shed 1 base and J 3 bases; nucleotides not matched to a gene: 12. The CDR3 totals 17 residues. The DNA for the CDR3 is TGTGCCAGCAGCTTAGAGGTGCTTAGACAGGGATTCTACGAGCAGTACTTC. Translating gives CASSLEVLRQGFYEQYF.

J is TRBJ1-2 and V is TRBV10-3; D gene uncertain. With 0 bases removed from V and 4 bases from J, the gap between germline ends came to 3 bases. This CDR3 has 12 amino acids. Per germline, CDR1 ENHRY and CDR2 SYGVKD. The chain's CDR3 is CAISESLYGYTF. CDR3 nucleotide sequence: TGTGCCATCAGTGAGTCCCTCTATGGCTACACCTTC.

This chain links TRBV6-1 with TRBJ2-5, with D unresolved. CDR3 size: 12 residues. V was trimmed by 4 bases and J by 5 bases, leaving 8 bases between them. CDR1 is MNHNS and CDR2 is SASEGT in the germline V gene. The chain's CDR3 is CASSVVQETQYF. Here the CDR3 DNA reads TGTGCCAGCAGTGTGGTTCAGGAGACCCAGTACTTC.